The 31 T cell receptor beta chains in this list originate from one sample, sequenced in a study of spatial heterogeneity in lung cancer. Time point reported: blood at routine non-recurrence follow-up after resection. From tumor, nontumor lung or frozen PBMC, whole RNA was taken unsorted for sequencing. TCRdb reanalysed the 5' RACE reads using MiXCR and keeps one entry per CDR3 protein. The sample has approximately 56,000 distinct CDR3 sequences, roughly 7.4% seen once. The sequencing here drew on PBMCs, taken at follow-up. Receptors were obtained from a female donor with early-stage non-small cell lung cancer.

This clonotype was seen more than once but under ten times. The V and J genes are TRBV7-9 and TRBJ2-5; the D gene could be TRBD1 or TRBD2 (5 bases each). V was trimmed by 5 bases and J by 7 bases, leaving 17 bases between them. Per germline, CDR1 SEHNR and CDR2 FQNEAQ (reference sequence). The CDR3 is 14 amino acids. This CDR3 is CASSRDLLRGTQYF. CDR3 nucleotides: TGTGCCAGCAGCCGGGACCTCCTTAGGGGGACCCAGTACTTC. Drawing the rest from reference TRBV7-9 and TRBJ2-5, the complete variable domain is DTGVSQNPRHKITKRGQNVTFRCDPISEHNRLYWYRQTLGQGPEFLTYFQNEAQLEKSRLLSDRFSAERPKGSFSTLEIQRTEQGDSAMYLCASSRDLLRGTQYFGPGTRLLVL.

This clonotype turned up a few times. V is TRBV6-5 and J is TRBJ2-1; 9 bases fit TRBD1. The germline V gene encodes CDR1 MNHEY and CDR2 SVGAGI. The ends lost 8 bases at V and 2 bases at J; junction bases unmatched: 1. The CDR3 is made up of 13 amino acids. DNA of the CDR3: TGTGCCAGCGGGACAGGGACCTACAATGAGCAGTTCTTC. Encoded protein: CASGTGTYNEQFF.

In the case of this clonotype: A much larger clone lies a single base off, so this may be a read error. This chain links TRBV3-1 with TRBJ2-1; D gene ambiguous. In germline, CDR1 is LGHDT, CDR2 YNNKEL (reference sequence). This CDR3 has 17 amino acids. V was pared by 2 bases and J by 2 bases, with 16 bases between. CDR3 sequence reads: CASSQSLAALTYNEQFF. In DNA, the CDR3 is TGTGCCAGCAGCCAAAGTTTGGCTGCCTTAACCTACAATGAGCAGTTCTTC.

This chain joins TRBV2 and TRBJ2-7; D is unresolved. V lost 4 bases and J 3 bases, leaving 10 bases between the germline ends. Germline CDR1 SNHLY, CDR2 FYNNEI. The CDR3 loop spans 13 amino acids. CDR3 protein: CASSVDQSYEQYF. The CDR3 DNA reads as TGTGCCAGCAGTGTCGACCAGAGCTACGAGCAGTACTTC.

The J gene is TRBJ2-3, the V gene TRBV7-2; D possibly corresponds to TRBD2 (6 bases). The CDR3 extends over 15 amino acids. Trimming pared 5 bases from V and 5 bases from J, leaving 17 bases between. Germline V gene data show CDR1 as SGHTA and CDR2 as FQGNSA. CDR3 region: CASSGRSGPGDTQYF. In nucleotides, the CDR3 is TGTGCCAGCAGCGGGAGGTCGGGGCCCGGAGATACGCAGTATTTT. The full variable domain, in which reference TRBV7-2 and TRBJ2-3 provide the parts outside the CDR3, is GAGVSQSPSNKVTEKGKDVELRCDPISGHTALYWYRQSLGQGLEFLIYFQGNSAPDKSGLPSDRFSAERTGGSVSTLTIQRTQQEDSAVYLCASSGRSGPGDTQYFGPGTRLTVL.

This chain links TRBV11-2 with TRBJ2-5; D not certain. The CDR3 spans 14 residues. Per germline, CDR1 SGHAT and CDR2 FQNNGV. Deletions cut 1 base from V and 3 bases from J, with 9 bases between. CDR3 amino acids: CASSLAPREETQYF. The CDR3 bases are TGTGCCAGCAGCTTAGCCCCTAGGGAAGAGACCCAGTACTTC.

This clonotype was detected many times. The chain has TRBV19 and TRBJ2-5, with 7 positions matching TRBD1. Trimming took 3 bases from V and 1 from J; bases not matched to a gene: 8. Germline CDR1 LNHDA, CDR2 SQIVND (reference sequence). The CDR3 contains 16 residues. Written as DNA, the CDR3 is TGTGCCAGTAGTATCACCCTGGGACAGCTCCAAGAGACCCAGTACTTC. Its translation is CASSITLGQLQETQYF.

The CDR3 loop is CASSDGELFF. The CDR3 region has the DNA TGTGCCAGCAGTGACGGGGAGCTGTTTTTT. The chain employs TRBV6-1 and TRBJ2-2; D call uncertain. Germline CDR1 reads MNHNS; CDR2 reads SASEGT. V was trimmed by 3 bases and J by 7 bases, leaving 0 bases between them. The CDR3 is 10 residues long.

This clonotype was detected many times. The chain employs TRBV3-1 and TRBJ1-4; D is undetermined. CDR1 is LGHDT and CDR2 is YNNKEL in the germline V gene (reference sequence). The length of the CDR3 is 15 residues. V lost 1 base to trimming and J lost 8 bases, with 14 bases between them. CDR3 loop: CASSQVEKGFEKLFF. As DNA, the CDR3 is TGTGCCAGCAGCCAAGTGGAAAAAGGGTTCGAAAAACTGTTTTTT.

This chain's CDR3 is CSANILYEQYF. The CDR3 nucleotides read TGCAGTGCAAACATACTGTACGAGCAGTACTTC. This chain links TRBV20-1 with TRBJ2-7; D uncertain. V shed 6 bases and J shed 4 bases, with 10 bases lying between them. This CDR3 spans 11 amino acids. Germline lookup yields CDR1 DFQATT and CDR2 SNEGSKA (reference sequence).

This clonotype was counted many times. The CDR3 coding sequence is TGTGCCACCAGCAGAGACCTGAGGAATTCACCCCTCCACTTT. It yields the protein CATSRDLRNSPLHF. This sequence joins TRBV15 and TRBJ1-6; unclear D gene. Trimming took off 0 bases at V and 7 bases at J, with 7 bases between the two ends. Germline V lookup: CDR1 LNHNV, CDR2 YYDKDF (reference sequence). The CDR3 covers 14 residues.

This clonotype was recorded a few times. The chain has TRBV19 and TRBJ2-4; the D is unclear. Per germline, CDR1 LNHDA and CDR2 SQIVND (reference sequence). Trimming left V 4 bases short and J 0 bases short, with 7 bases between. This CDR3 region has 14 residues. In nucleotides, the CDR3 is TGTGCCAGTAGTAGCTTAGGAGCCAAAAACATTCAGTACTTC. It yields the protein CASSSLGAKNIQYF.

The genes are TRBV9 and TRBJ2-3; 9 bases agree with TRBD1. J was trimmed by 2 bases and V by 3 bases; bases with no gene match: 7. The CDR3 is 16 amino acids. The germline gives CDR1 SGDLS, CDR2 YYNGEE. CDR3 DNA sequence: TGTGCCAGCAGCGCGACCGGACAGGGGAACACAGATACGCAGTATTTT. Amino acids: CASSATGQGNTDTQYF. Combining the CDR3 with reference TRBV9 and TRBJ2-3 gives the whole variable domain DSGVTQTPKHLITATGQRVTLRCSPRSGDLSVYWYQQSLDQGLQFLIQYYNGEERAKGNILERFSAQQFPDLHSELNLSSLELGDSALYFCASSATGQGNTDTQYFGPGTRLTVL.

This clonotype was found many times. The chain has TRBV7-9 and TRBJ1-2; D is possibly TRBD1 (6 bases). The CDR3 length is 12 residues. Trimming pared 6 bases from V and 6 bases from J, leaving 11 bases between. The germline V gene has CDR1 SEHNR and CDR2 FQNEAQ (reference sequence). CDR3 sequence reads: CASSRTGNGYTF. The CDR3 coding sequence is TGTGCCAGCAGTCGAACAGGGAATGGCTACACCTTC.

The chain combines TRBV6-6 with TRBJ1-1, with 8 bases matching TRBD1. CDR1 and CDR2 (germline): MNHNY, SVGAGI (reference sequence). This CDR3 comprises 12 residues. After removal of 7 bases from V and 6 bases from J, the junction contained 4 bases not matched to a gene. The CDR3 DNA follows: TGTGCCAGCATAAGGGACAGGTCTGAAGCTTTCTTT. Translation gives CASIRDRSEAFF.

The CDR3 spells CASSSPGLAITDTQYF. The CDR3 DNA is TGTGCCAGCAGCTCTCCGGGACTAGCGATCACAGATACGCAGTATTTT. The J gene is TRBJ2-3, the V gene TRBV7-9, with 10 nucleotides matching TRBD2. Per the germline V gene, CDR1 is SEHNR and CDR2 is FQNEAQ (reference sequence). V lost 4 bases, J lost 2 bases, and 6 bases stayed unmatched. The CDR3 is 16 residues long. The full variable domain, in which reference TRBV7-9 and TRBJ2-3 provide the parts outside the CDR3, is DTGVSQNPRHKITKRGQNVTFRCDPISEHNRLYWYRQTLGQGPEFLTYFQNEAQLEKSRLLSDRFSAERPKGSFSTLEIQRTEQGDSAMYLCASSSPGLAITDTQYFGPGTRLTVL.

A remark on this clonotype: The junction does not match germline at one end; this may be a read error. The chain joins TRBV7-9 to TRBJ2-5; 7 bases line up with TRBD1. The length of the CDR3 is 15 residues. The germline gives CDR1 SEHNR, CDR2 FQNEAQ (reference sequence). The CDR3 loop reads CVSSYLRQGAETQYF. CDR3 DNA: TGTGTCAGCAGCTACCTCAGACAGGGCGCAGAGACCCAGTACTTC. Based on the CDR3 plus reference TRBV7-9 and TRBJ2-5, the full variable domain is DTGVSQNPRHKITKRGQNVTFRCDPISEHNRLYWYRQTLGQGPEFLTYFQNEAQLEKSRLLSDRFSAERPKGSFSTLEIQRTEQGDSAMYLCVSSYLRQGAETQYFGPGTRLLVL.

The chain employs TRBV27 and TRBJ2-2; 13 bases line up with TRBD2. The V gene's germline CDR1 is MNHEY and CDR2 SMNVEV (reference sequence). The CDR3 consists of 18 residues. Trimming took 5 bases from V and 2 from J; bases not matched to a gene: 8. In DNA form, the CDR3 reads TGTGCCAGCAGTAAGACTAGCGGGGGGCGACCCAACACCGGGGAGCTGTTTTTT. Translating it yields CASSKTSGGRPNTGELFF.

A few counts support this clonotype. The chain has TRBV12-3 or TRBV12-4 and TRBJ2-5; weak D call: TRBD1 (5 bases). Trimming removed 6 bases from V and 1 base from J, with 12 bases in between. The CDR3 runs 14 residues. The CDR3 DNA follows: TGTGCCAGCAGCCTCCTTGGGGCCCAAGAGACCCAGTACTTC. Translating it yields CASSLLGAQETQYF.

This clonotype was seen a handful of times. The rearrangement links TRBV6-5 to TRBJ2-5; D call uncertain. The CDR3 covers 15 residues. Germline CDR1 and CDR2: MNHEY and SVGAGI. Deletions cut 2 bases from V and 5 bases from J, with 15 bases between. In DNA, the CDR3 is TGTGCCAGCAGTTACAGCTTCCGAAGTGACGAGACCCAGTACTTC. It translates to CASSYSFRSDETQYF.

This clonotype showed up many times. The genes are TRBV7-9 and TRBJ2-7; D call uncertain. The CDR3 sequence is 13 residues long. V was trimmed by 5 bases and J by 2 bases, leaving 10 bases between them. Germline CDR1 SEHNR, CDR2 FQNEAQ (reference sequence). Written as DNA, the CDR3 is TGTGCCAGCAGCCTGGACGGACCCTACGAGCAGTACTTC. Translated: CASSLDGPYEQYF.

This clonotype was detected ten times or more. The CDR3 DNA follows: TGCGCCAGCGGTCAGGACTATGGCTACACCTTC. Amino acid sequence: CASGQDYGYTF. The chain employs TRBV5-1 and TRBJ1-2; no clear D gene. Per the germline V gene, CDR1 is SGHRS and CDR2 is YFSETQ. V gave up 7 bases and J gave up 3 bases, with 7 bases separating them. The length of the CDR3 is 11 residues.

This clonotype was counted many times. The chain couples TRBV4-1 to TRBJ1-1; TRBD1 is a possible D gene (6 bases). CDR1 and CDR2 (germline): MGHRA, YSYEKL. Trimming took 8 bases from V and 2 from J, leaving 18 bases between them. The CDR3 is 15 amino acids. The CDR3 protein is CASEAGGGGNTEAFF. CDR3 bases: TGCGCCAGCGAGGCGGGGGGAGGGGGAAACACTGAAGCTTTCTTT.

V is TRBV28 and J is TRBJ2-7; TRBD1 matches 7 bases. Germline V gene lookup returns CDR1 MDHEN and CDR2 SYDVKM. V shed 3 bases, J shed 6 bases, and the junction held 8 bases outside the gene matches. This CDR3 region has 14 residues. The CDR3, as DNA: TGTGCCAGCAGTTTTAACAGGGGATTCTCCGAGCAGTACTTC. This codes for CASSFNRGFSEQYF.

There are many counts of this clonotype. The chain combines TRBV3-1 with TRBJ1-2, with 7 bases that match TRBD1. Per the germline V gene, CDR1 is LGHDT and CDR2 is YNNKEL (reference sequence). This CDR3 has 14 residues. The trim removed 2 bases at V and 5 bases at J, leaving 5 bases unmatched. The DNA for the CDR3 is TGTGCCAGCAGCCAAACGACAGGGAGATATGGCTACACCTTC. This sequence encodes CASSQTTGRYGYTF.

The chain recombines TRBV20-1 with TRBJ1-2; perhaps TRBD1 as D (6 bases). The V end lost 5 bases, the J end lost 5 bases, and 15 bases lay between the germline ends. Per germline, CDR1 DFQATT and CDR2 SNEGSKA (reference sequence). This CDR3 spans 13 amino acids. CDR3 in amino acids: CSAGGGFGYGYTF. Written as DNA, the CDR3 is TGCAGTGCTGGAGGGGGTTTCGGGTATGGCTACACCTTC.

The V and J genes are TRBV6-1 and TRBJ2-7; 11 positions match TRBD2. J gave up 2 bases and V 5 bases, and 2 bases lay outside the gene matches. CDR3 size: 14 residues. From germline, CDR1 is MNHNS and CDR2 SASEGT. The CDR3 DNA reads TGTGCCAGCAGTTTAGCGGGGGGGGCCTACGAGCAGTACTTC. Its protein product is CASSLAGGAYEQYF.

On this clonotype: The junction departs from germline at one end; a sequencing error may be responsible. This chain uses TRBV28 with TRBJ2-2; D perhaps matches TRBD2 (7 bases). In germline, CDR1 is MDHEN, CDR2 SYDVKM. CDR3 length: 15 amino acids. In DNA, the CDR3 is TGTGCCACCCAGGGGATGGGGGGGCTCGCCGGGGCGCTGTTTTTT. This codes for CATQGMGGLAGALFF.

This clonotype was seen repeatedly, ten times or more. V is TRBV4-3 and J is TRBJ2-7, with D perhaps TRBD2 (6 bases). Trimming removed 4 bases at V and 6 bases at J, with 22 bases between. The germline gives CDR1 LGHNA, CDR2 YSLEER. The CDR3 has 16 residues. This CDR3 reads CASSPTVLLAPGEQYF. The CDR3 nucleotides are TGCGCCAGCAGCCCCACTGTCTTGCTAGCGCCCGGCGAGCAGTACTTC.

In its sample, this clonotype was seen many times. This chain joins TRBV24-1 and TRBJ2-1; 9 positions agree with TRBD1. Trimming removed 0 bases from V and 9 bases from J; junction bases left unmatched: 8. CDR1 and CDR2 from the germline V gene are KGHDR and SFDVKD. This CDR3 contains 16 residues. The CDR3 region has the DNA TGTGCCACCAGTGATTTGGGGGGAACAGGGGGCCTTGAGCAGTTCTTC. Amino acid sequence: CATSDLGGTGGLEQFF.

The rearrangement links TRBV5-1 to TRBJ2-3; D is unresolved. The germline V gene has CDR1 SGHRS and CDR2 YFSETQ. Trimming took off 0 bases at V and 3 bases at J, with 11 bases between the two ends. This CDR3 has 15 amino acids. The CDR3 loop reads CASSLAPGVTDTQYF. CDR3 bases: TGCGCCAGCAGCTTGGCTCCAGGAGTGACAGATACGCAGTATTTT.